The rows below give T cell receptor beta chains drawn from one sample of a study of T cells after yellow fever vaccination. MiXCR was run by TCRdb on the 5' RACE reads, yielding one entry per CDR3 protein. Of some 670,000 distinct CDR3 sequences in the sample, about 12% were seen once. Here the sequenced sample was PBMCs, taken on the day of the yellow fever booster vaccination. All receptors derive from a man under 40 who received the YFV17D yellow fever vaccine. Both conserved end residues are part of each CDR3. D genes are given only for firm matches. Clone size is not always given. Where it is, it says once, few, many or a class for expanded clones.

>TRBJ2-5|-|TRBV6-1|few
TGTGCCAGCACCCGATTTTTCGGTGGTGAGACCCAGTACTTC
CASTRFFGGETQYF
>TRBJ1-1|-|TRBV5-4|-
TGTGCCAGCAGCTTGCAAGGGCGGGGGCTTAACACTGAAGCTTTCTTT
CASSLQGRGLNTEAFF
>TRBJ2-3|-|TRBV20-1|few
TGCAGTGGTTGGGAGATCAGCACAGATACGCAGTATTTT
CSGWEISTDTQYF
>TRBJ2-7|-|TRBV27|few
TGTGCCAGCAGTGGCAGAAGCTCCTACGAGCAGTACTTC
CASSGRSSYEQYF
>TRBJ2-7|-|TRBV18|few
TGTGCCAGCTCACCTCGCTCACAGTCCACCTACGAGCAGTACTTC
CASSPRSQSTYEQYF
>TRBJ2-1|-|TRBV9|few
TGTGCCAGCAGCGTAGCTGGCGGAACATCCTACAATGAGCAGTTCTTC
CASSVAGGTSYNEQFF
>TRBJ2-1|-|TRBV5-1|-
TGCGCCAGCAGCTTGTCCTCCAGGGACACCTACAATGAGCAGTTCTTC
CASSLSSRDTYNEQFF
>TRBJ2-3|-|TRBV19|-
TGTGCCAGTAGTGCCTCCGAGGATACGCAGTATTTT
CASSASEDTQYF
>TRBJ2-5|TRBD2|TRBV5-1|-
TGCGCCAGCAGCTCCGGGACTAGCGGCGGTATGAAGACCCAGTACTTC
CASSSGTSGGMKTQYF
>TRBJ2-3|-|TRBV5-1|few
TGCGCCAGCAGCTTCAAACCCACAGATACGCAGTATTTT
CASSFKPTDTQYF
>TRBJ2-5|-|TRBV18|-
TGTGCCAGCTCACCACCAGGACAGCAGAGGATGGGAGATACCCAGTACTTC
CASSPPGQQRMGDTQYF
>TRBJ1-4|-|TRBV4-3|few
TGCGCCAGCAGCCTGCGGGCGGGGCCAGAAGGAGAAAAACTGTTTTTT
CASSLRAGPEGEKLFF
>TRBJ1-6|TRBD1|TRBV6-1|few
TGTGCCAGCAGTACCCCGGACAGGAAATCATATAATTCACCCCTCCACTTT
CASSTPDRKSYNSPLHF
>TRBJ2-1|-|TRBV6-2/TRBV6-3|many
TGTGCCAGCAGCAGGGGTACCGGCTACAATGAGCAGTTCTTC
CASSRGTGYNEQFF
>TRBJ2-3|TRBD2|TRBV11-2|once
TGTGCCAGCAGCTCTACTAGCGACCGCACAGATACGCAGTATTTT
CASSSTSDRTDTQYF
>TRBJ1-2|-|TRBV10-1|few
TGCGCCAGCAGTGAGTCCCGCACCCAGGGCTACACCTTC
CASSESRTQGYTF
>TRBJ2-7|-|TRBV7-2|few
TGTGCCAGCAGCTTCGGAGTGGGGGAGCAGTACTTC
CASSFGVGEQYF
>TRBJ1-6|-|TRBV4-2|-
TGTGCCAGCAGCCAAGGGAGTAGATCTTCACCCCTCCACTTT
CASSQGSRSSPLHF
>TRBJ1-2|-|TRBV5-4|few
TGTGCCAGCAGCTTTGTAGAAGCTAACTATGGCTACACCTTC
CASSFVEANYGYTF
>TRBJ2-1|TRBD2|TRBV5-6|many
TGTGCCAGCAGCTTGGCTTTTGCGGGAGAGTCAGGTGAGCAGTTCTTC
CASSLAFAGESGEQFF
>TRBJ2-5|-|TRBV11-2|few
TGTGCCAGCAGCCCCCTTTTTGGTGAGACCCAGTACTTC
CASSPLFGETQYF
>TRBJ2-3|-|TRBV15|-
TGTGCCACCAATAGTTTCGCGCAAGATACGCAGTATTTT
CATNSFAQDTQYF
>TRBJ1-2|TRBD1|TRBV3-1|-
TGTGCCAGCAGCCCCCAGGGGGCTAACTATGGCTACACCTTC
CASSPQGANYGYTF
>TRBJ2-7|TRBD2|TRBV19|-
TGTGCCAGTAGTAAAGGTACTAGCGGGGTATACGAGCAGTACTTC
CASSKGTSGVYEQYF